This TCR beta chain was captured in a study of identical twins. For this clonotype: The antigen is undetermined.

Study-wide results and caveats: Modelling underestimated the level of out-of-frame TCR alpha sharing observed in monozygotic twins. Alpha sequences out of frame and shared by twins had excess low generation probability.

TCRdb passed the 5' RACE reads through MiXCR, listing each CDR3 protein once. The sample has about 340,000 distinct CDR3 sequences; approximately 13% are singletons. The CDR3 runs 16 residues. After removal of 5 bases from V and 3 bases from J, the junction contained 11 bases not matched to a gene. CDR1 and CDR2 (germline): SEHNR, FQNEAQ (reference sequence). The data also belong to a second study, concerning yellow fever vaccine responses in identical twins.

This chain joins TRBV7-9 and TRBJ2-5, with 8 bases fitting TRBD1. The source of this sequence is a woman aged 18 to 35 in good health. Specimen: CD8+ T cells sorted from blood. As DNA, the CDR3 is TGTGCCAGCAGCCCTACAGGGACAGGAAGGAAAGAGACCCAGTACTTC. This translates into CASSPTGTGRKETQYF. The complete variable domain, with remaining parts taken from reference TRBV7-9 and TRBJ2-5, reads DTGVSQNPRHKITKRGQNVTFRCDPISEHNRLYWYRQTLGQGPEFLTYFQNEAQLEKSRLLSDRFSAERPKGSFSTLEIQRTEQGDSAMYLCASSPTGTGRKETQYFGPGTRLLVL.